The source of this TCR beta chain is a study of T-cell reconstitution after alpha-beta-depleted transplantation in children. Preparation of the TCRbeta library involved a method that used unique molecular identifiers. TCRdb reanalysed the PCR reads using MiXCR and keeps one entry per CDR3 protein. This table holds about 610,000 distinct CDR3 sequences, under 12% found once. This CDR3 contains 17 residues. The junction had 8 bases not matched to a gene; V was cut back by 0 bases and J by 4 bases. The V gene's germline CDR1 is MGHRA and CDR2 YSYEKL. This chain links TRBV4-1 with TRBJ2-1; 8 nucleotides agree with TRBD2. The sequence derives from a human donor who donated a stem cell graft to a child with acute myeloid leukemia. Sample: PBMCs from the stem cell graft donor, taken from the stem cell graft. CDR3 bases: TGCGCCAGCAGCCAAGATCGGCTAGCGGGCTTGTACAATGAGCAGTTCTTC. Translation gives CASSQDRLAGLYNEQFF.